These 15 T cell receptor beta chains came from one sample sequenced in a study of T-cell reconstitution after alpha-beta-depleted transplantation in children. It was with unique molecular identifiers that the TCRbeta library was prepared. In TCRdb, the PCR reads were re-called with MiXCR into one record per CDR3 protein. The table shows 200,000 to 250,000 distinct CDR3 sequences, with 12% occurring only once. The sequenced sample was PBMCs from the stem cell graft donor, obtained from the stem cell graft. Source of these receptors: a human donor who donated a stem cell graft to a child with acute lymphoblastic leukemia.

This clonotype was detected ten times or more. The CDR3 reads CASSPTGTGGFYGYTF. CDR3 DNA sequence: TGTGCCAGCAGCCCAACCGGGACAGGGGGCTTCTATGGCTACACCTTC. The chain has TRBV4-2 and TRBJ1-2; 12 positions agree with TRBD1. After removal of 4 bases from V and 4 bases from J, the junction contained 7 bases not matched to a gene. The CDR3 runs to 16 residues. Germline-derived CDR1 and CDR2 are LGHNA and YNFKEQ.

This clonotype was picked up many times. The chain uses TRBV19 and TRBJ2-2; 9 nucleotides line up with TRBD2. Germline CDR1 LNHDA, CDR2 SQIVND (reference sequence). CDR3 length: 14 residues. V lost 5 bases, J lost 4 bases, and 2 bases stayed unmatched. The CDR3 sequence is CASSLAGTTGELFF. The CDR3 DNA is TGTGCCAGTAGTCTAGCGGGGACCACCGGGGAGCTGTTTTTT.

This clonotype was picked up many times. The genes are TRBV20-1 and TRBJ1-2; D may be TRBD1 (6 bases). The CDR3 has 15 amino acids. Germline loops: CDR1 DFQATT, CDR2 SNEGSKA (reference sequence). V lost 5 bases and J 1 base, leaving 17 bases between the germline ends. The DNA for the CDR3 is TGCAGTGCTCTCACGGGGGGCCAAATTAACTATGGCTACACCTTC. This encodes CSALTGGQINYGYTF.

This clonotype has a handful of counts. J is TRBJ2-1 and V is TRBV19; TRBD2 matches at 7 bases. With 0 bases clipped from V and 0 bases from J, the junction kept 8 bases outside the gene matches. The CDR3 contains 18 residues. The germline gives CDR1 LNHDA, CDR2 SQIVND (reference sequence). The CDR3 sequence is CASSIEGRGIGSYNEQFF. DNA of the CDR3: TGTGCCAGTAGTATAGAAGGGCGGGGGATTGGCTCCTACAATGAGCAGTTCTTC.

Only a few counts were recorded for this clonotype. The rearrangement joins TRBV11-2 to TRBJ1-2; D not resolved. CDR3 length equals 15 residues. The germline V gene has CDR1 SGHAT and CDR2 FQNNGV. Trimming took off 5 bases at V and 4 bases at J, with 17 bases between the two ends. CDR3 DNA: TGTGCCAGCAGCCCAAGCTCGGATGGTGTCTATGGCTACACCTTC. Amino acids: CASSPSSDGVYGYTF.

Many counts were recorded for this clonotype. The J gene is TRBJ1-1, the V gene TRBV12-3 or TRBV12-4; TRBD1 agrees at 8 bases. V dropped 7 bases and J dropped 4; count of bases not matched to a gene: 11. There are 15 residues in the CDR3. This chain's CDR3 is CASIDRTGLGTEAFF. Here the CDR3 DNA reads TGTGCCAGCATCGACCGGACAGGGCTAGGCACTGAAGCTTTCTTT.

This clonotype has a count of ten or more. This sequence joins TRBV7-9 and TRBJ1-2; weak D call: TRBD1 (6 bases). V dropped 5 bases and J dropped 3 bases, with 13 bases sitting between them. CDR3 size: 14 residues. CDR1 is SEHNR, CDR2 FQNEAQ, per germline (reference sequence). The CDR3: CASSTTRTDYGYTF. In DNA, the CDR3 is TGTGCCAGCAGCACAACCCGGACAGACTATGGCTACACCTTC.

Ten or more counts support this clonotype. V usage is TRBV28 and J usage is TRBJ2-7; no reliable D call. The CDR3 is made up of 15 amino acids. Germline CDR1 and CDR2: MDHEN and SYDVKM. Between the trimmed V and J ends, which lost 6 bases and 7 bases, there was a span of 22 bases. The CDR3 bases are TGTGCCAGCAGGCTGACTCCTGGGTCCGTAGAAGAGCAGTACTTC. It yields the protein CASRLTPGSVEEQYF.

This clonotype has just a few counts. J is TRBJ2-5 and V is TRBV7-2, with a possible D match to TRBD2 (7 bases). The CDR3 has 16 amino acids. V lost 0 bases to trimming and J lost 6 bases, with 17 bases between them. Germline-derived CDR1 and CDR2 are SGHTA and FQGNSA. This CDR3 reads CASSLASGAGDQTQYF. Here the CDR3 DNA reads TGTGCCAGCAGCTTAGCATCGGGGGCGGGAGACCAGACCCAGTACTTC.

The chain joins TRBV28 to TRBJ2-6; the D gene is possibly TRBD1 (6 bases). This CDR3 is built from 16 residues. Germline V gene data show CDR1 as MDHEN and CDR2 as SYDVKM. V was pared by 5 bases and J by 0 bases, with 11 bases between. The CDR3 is CASSTEGVSGANVLTF. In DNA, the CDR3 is TGTGCCAGCAGTACTGAGGGGGTCTCTGGGGCCAACGTCCTGACTTTC.

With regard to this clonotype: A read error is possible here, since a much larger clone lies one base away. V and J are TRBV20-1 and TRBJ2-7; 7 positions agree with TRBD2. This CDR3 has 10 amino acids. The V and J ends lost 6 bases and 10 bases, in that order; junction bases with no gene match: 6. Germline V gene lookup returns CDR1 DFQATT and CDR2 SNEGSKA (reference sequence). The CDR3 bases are TGCAGTGCGTCCGAGCGGGGACAGTACTTC. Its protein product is CSASERGQYF.

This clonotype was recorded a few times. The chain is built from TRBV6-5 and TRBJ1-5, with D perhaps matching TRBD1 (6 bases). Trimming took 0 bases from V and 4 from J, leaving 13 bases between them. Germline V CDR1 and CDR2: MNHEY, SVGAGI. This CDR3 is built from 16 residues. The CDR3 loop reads CASSYSADSLNQPQHF. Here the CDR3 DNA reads TGTGCCAGCAGTTACTCAGCGGACAGTCTTAATCAGCCCCAGCATTTT.

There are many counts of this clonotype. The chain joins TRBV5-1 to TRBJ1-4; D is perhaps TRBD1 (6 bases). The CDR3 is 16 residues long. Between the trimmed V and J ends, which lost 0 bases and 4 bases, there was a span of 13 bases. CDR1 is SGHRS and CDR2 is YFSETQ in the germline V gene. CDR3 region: CASSLGDRRDNEKLFF. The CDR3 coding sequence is TGCGCCAGCAGCTTGGGAGACAGGCGTGATAATGAAAAACTGTTTTTT.

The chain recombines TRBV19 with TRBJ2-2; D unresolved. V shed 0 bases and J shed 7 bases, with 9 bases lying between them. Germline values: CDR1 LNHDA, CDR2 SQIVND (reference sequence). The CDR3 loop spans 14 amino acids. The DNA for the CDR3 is TGTGCCAGTAGTATAGATCGCTTTGACGGGGAGCTGTTTTTT. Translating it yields CASSIDRFDGELFF.

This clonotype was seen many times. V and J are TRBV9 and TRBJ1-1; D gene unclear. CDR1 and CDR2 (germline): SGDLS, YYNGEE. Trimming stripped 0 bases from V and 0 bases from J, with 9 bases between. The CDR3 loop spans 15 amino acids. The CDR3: CASSVEGALNTEAFF. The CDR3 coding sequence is TGTGCCAGCAGCGTAGAAGGAGCACTGAACACTGAAGCTTTCTTT.